These 14 T cell receptor beta chains were all obtained from the same sample, sequenced in a study of T-cell memory formation after mild COVID-19. Each CDR3 protein gets one entry after TCRdb re-called the 5' RACE reads with MiXCR. Here the sample spans about 40,000 distinct CDR3 sequences, roughly 11% being singletons. The sample was PBMCs or a T cell subset sorted from them (not recorded which). The receptor set was obtained from a man younger than 30 who had mild COVID-19 (a few samples of this study predate the infection). Cell type and time point are not known.

This clonotype was counted ten times or more. The chain is built from TRBV6-2 or TRBV6-3 and TRBJ2-3, with 7 bases fitting TRBD1. The CDR3 runs 16 residues. The J segment lost 1 base and the V segment lost 4 bases, leaving 8 bases of the junction unmatched. Germline V lookup: CDR1 MNHEY, CDR2 SVGEGT. CDR3 sequence: CASSSRTGKGTDTQYF. The CDR3 region has the DNA TGTGCCAGCAGTTCACGGACAGGCAAAGGCACAGATACGCAGTATTTT.

This clonotype has a count of ten or more. This sequence joins TRBV11-2 and TRBJ1-2; 7 nucleotides align to TRBD1. There are 15 residues in the CDR3. Germline CDR1 and CDR2: SGHAT and FQNNGV. V gave up 7 bases and J gave up 6 bases; unmatched junction bases: 14. In DNA, the CDR3 is TGTGCCAGCACAACGATACGACAGGGTCCCGATGGCTACACCTTC. Translation gives CASTTIRQGPDGYTF.

The sample holds many counts of this clonotype. The chain carries TRBV7-9 and TRBJ1-1, with D possibly matching TRBD1 (5 bases). V was cut by 2 bases and J by 0 bases, with 7 bases left in between. This CDR3 spans 14 amino acids. Per germline, CDR1 SEHNR and CDR2 FQNEAQ (reference sequence). CDR3 loop: CASSLWGMNTEAFF. CDR3 sequence (DNA): TGTGCCAGCAGCTTATGGGGGATGAACACTGAAGCTTTCTTT.

Ten or more counts support this clonotype. This rearrangement joins TRBV7-3 to TRBJ2-1; tentative D call: TRBD1 (5 bases). CDR1 SGHTA and CDR2 FQGTGA come from the germline V gene. The CDR3 runs to 15 residues. Trimming cost V 5 bases and J 0 bases, with 11 bases left between them. The CDR3 nucleotides read TGTGCCAGCAGCCGCGACAGTAGCTCCTACAATGAGCAGTTCTTC. Encoded protein: CASSRDSSSYNEQFF.

This clonotype was detected ten times or more. V usage is TRBV7-9 and J usage is TRBJ1-1, with D perhaps TRBD1 (5 bases). Deletions cut 7 bases from V and 7 bases from J, with 16 bases between. CDR3 length: 13 amino acids. Germline V gene lookup returns CDR1 SEHNR and CDR2 FQNEAQ (reference sequence). The CDR3 DNA follows: TGTGCCAGCAACTGGGGGTCGGGGGGTGAAGCTTTCTTT. This translates into CASNWGSGGEAFF.

This clonotype was seen at least ten times. J is TRBJ2-1 and V is TRBV10-3, with 10 bases that match TRBD2. The CDR3 is 15 amino acids. CDR1 is ENHRY, CDR2 SYGVKD, per germline. The J segment lost 6 bases and the V segment lost 3 bases, leaving 5 bases of the junction unmatched. The CDR3 sequence: CAISDLAGDGNEQFF. CDR3 coding DNA: TGTGCCATCAGTGACCTAGCGGGGGACGGCAATGAGCAGTTCTTC.

The sample holds many counts of this clonotype. This chain joins TRBV6-6 and TRBJ1-2; possibly TRBD1 for D (6 bases). Germline V gene sequence: CDR1 MNHNY, CDR2 SVGAGI (reference sequence). The germline V and J ends were trimmed by 7 bases and 2 bases, with 8 bases remaining between them. The CDR3 is made up of 12 amino acids. The CDR3 DNA follows: TGTGCCAGCAAGGGGGAGAACTATGGCTACACCTTC. Amino acid sequence: CASKGENYGYTF.

This clonotype was recorded many times. The J gene is TRBJ2-3, the V gene TRBV4-3, with D possibly being TRBD1 or TRBD2 (5 bases each). CDR1 is LGHNA and CDR2 is YSLEER in the germline V gene. The CDR3 extends over 15 amino acids. V was cut by 3 bases and J by 7 bases, with 17 bases left in between. The CDR3 here is CASSQSRDPPYTQYF. CDR3 bases: TGCGCCAGCAGCCAGTCCCGGGACCCTCCTTATACGCAGTATTTT.

The chain has TRBV14 and TRBJ2-1; D remains unclear. CDR3 length equals 14 residues. Trimming shortened V by 4 bases and J by 6 bases, and 13 bases separated the two germline ends. Germline V gene sequence: CDR1 SGHDN, CDR2 FVKESK. CDR3 nucleotides: TGTGCCAGCAGCCTAATATACGGACCCAATGAGCAGTTCTTC. Translating it yields CASSLIYGPNEQFF. Drawing the rest from reference TRBV14 and TRBJ2-1, the complete variable domain is EAGVTQFPSHSVIEKGQTVTLRCDPISGHDNLYWYRRVMGKEIKFLLHFVKESKQDESGMPNNRFLAERTGGTYSTLKVQPAELEDSGVYFCASSLIYGPNEQFFGPGTRLTVL.

This clonotype was counted ten times or more. This chain uses TRBV2 with TRBJ1-3; no reliable D call. With 1 base removed from V and 2 bases from J, the gap between germline ends came to 6 bases. CDR1 is SNHLY, CDR2 FYNNEI, per germline. The CDR3 consists of 14 residues. Here the CDR3 DNA reads TGTGCCAGCAGTGAAGTGACGGCTGGAAACACCATATATTTT. This gives the protein CASSEVTAGNTIYF.

There are many counts of this clonotype. CDR3 amino acids: CSVADRGRDQPQHF. The CDR3, as DNA: TGCAGCGTCGCCGACAGGGGGCGGGATCAGCCCCAGCATTTT. This chain links TRBV29-1 with TRBJ1-5, with 10 bases identical to TRBD1. Germline lookup yields CDR1 SQVTM and CDR2 ANQGSEA. This CDR3 has 14 amino acids. V shed 6 bases and J 5 bases; nucleotides not matched to a gene: 7.

Ten or more counts support this clonotype. J is TRBJ2-7 and V is TRBV20-1; no reliable D call. CDR3 length: 13 amino acids. Deletions cut 8 bases from V and 2 bases from J, with 16 bases between. Germline V gene lookup returns CDR1 DFQATT and CDR2 SNEGSKA (reference sequence). The CDR3 region is CSPSHVAPYEQYF. CDR3 nucleotide sequence: TGCAGTCCATCCCATGTGGCTCCCTACGAGCAGTACTTC.

The gene calls are TRBV5-1 and TRBJ2-2, with D perhaps given as TRBD1 or TRBD2 (5 bases each). The CDR3 sequence is 13 residues long. V lost 5 bases and J 0 bases, leaving 5 bases between the germline ends. CDR1 and CDR2 (germline): SGHRS, YFSETQ. The CDR3 DNA follows: TGCGCCAGCAGGGGGGCGAACACCGGGGAGCTGTTTTTT. Its translation: CASRGANTGELFF.

This clonotype was seen ten or more times. The J gene is TRBJ2-1, the V gene TRBV5-1; 9 bases fit TRBD2. This CDR3 contains 15 residues. Losses at the gene ends were 4 bases for V and 7 bases for J; bases not matched to a gene: 9. Germline-derived CDR1 and CDR2 are SGHRS and YFSETQ. CDR3 sequence reads: CASSPAGGLVNEQFF. As DNA, the CDR3 is TGCGCCAGCAGCCCGGCGGGGGGGTTAGTGAATGAGCAGTTCTTC.